The rows below give T cell receptor beta chains drawn from one sample of a study of cytomegalovirus exposure and HLA in healthy donors. TCRdb keeps only in-frame clones here, not all; method: immunoSEQ multiplex PCR. This sample carries roughly 200,000 clones, around 86% of them seen once, and the ten largest clones take approximately 2.5%. Sequenced sample: PBMCs. The receptor source for this set is a middle-aged woman in good health and CMV-seronegative. Each CDR3 is given with its conserved first and last residue. Fields, in order: J gene, V gene, CDR3 protein.

>TRBJ2-7|TRBV29-1
CSVGGGRYGAYEQYF
>TRBJ2-5|TRBV7-9
CASSFSSGSGETQYF
>TRBJ2-7|TRBV19
CASSVDRGLSYEQYF
>TRBJ2-2|TRBV27
CASTGQGSGELFF
>TRBJ2-2|TRBV18
CASSPQGLGELFF
>TRBJ2-5|TRBV5-4
CASSLAYQETQYF
>TRBJ2-1|TRBV6-5
CASSYSDTYNEQFF
>TRBJ1-3|TRBV6-5
CASSYSIGGGNTIYF
>TRBJ1-1|TRBV7-9
CASSFRQGNEKAFF
>TRBJ2-1|TRBV6-4
CASRPTSGDNNEQFF
>TRBJ2-7|TRBV18
CASSPPHRVAPYEQYF
>TRBJ1-1|TRBV19
CASKAGWNTEAFF
>TRBJ2-2|TRBV9
CASSDPQGKFGELFF
>TRBJ1-4|TRBV7-9
CSSSPKGGQGLGKLFF
>TRBJ2-7|TRBV19
CASSRDRAYEQYF
>TRBJ2-7|TRBV5-4
CASSPGTSGTHEQYF
>TRBJ1-4|TRBV2
CASLLQRGEKLFF
>TRBJ1-3|TRBV19
CATQDRHSGNTIYF
>TRBJ2-7|TRBV27
CASSLGASYEQYF
>TRBJ2-7|TRBV30
CAWSVGVSYEQYF
>TRBJ1-2|TRBV7-9
CASSTTRILDYGYTF
>TRBJ1-3|TRBV30
CAWSAQGAGGNTIYF
>TRBJ2-5|TRBV7-2
CASSPGLAGGTETQYF
>TRBJ1-1|TRBV2
CASSWEGVTTEAFF
>TRBJ1-1|TRBV7-3
CASSTQGDTEAFF
>TRBJ2-5|TRBV7-3
CASSLGGAGQETQYF
>TRBJ2-7|TRBV27
CASSFGLAGGAEQYF
>TRBJ2-3|TRBV7-9
CASSLVAGGGTDTQYF
>TRBJ1-4|TRBV4-1
CASSLVGTGKNEKLFF
>TRBJ1-5|TRBV6-6
CASSYIRDRGNQPQHF
>TRBJ2-5|TRBV27
CASSFWGGGETQYF
>TRBJ1-5|TRBV30
CAWSTQNNQPQHF
>TRBJ2-5|TRBV5-1
CASSLGSSGAQETQYF
>TRBJ1-1|TRBV28
CASSLSSIRGTEAFF
>TRBJ1-1|TRBV6-5
CASSYQNRGNTEAFF
>TRBJ1-3|TRBV9
CASSVDQGLGNTIYF
>TRBJ1-2|TRBV7-2
CASSLTAGVYGYTF
>TRBJ1-4|TRBV7-6
CASSSRQGWSNEKLFF
>TRBJ2-3|TRBV6-1
CASRTTSVSTDTQYF
>TRBJ2-1|TRBV7-2
CASSLEGGRRRNEQFF
>TRBJ1-2|TRBV7-6
CASSEGYGYTF
>TRBJ1-1|TRBV5-1
CASSREGAEAFF
>TRBJ2-7|TRBV19
CASSIPGEQYF
>TRBJ1-4|TRBV21-1
CASSKREGGPRETNEKLFF
>NA|TRBV5-4
CASSYSGSSYEQYF
>TRBJ2-7|TRBV5-6
CASSRTGTSVSYEQYF
>TRBJ1-2|TRBV28
CASRTQQINYGYTF
>TRBJ2-1|TRBV19
CASRSSGGFYNEQFF
>TRBJ2-7|TRBV6-6
CASSYGRGAVDEQYF
>TRBJ2-6|TRBV27
CASSFVGPNVLTF
>TRBJ1-3|TRBV6-5
CASSRTGASGTIYF
>TRBJ2-5|TRBV9
CASNGMGAWETQYF
>TRBJ1-2|TRBV4-1
CASSQEGGDKTYGYTF
>TRBJ1-2|TRBV18
CASSSQRAGASYTF
>TRBJ2-7|TRBV30
CAWSVLDINEQYF